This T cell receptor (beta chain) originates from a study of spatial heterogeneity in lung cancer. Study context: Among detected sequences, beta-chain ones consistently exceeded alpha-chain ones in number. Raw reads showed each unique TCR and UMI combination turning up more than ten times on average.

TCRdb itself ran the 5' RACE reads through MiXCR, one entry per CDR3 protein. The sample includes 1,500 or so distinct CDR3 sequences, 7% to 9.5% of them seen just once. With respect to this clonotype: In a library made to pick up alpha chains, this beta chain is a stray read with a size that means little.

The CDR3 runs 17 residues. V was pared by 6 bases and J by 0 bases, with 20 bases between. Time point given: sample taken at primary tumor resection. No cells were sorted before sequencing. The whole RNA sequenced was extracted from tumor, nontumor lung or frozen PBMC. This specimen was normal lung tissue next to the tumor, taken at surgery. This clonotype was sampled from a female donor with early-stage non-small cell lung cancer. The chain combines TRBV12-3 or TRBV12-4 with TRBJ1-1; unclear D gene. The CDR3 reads CASSYQSQVDLNTEAFF. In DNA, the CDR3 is TGTGCCAGCAGCTATCAATCCCAGGTAGACTTGAACACTGAAGCTTTCTTT.